A selection of T cell receptor beta chains follows, all from one sample in a study of blood T cell repertoires in COVID-19. Produced via immunoSEQ multiplex PCR; TCRdb's table is partial and in-frame only. Among around 190,000 clones listed, 80% were seen once. Sequencing was done on a sample of peripheral blood. These receptors all stem from a man aged 55 to 69 with acute or convalescent COVID-19. Both conserved end residues are part of each CDR3. A D gene is named only where the DNA matches it firmly. Clone size, where shown, is once, few, many, or a class for clones that have expanded.

J gene: TRBJ1-3; clone size: once; V gene: TRBV7-9; D gene: .; CDR3 protein: CASSLKTGRGGNTIYF; CDR3 DNA: TGTGCCAGCAGCTTAAAGACAGGCCGAGGCGGAAACACCATATATTTT
J gene: TRBJ1-6; clone size: .; V gene: TRBV13; D gene: .; CDR3 protein: CASSPRNSPLHF; CDR3 DNA: TGTGCCAGCAGCCCCAGAAATTCACCCCTCCACTTT
J gene: TRBJ1-1; clone size: .; V gene: TRBV2; D gene: .; CDR3 protein: CASSVEIEAFF; CDR3 DNA: TGTGCCAGCAGTGTCGAGATTGAAGCTTTCTTT
J gene: TRBJ1-6; clone size: few; V gene: TRBV28; D gene: .; CDR3 protein: CASTWGGSPLHF; CDR3 DNA: TGTGCCAGCACCTGGGGAGGCTCACCCCTCCACTTT
J gene: TRBJ1-2; clone size: .; V gene: TRBV6-5; D gene: .; CDR3 protein: CASSYREANYGYTF; CDR3 DNA: TGTGCCAGCAGTTACCGGGAAGCTAACTATGGCTACACCTTC
J gene: TRBJ2-4; clone size: once; V gene: TRBV6-6; D gene: .; CDR3 protein: CASSYGGAGAKNIQYF; CDR3 DNA: TGTGCCAGCAGTTACGGAGGGGCTGGAGCCAAAAACATTCAGTACTTC
J gene: TRBJ1-1; clone size: .; V gene: TRBV20-1; D gene: .; CDR3 protein: CSASGLGGTEAFF; CDR3 DNA: TGCAGTGCTAGTGGTTTGGGGGGGACTGAAGCTTTCTTT
J gene: TRBJ1-1; clone size: few; V gene: TRBV24-1; D gene: .; CDR3 protein: CATSDYKDRQAFF; CDR3 DNA: TGTGCCACCAGTGATTATAAGGACAGACAAGCTTTCTTT
J gene: TRBJ1-6; clone size: .; V gene: TRBV2; D gene: TRBD1; CDR3 protein: CATTPGQGTSPLHF; CDR3 DNA: TGTGCCACTACACCCGGACAGGGTACTTCACCCCTCCACTTT
J gene: TRBJ2-7; clone size: few; V gene: TRBV19; D gene: TRBD1; CDR3 protein: CASSIDQGQGMGNEQYF; CDR3 DNA: TGTGCCAGTAGTATAGATCAAGGACAGGGGATGGGGAACGAGCAGTACTTC
J gene: TRBJ2-7; clone size: .; V gene: TRBV7-9; D gene: .; CDR3 protein: CASARGGTGEQYF; CDR3 DNA: TGTGCCAGCGCTAGGGGAGGAACGGGCGAGCAGTACTTC